The 2 T cell receptor beta chains below come from one sample, sequenced in a study of shared clonotypes between healthy human individuals. The table came from immunoSEQ multiplex PCR; TCRdb's copy has only in-frame clones and leaves some out. Of roughly 2.1 million clones listed, roughly 91% are singletons. Naive CD8 isolation took CD45RO-negative cells positively selected for CCR7 and excluded terminally differentiated effector memory CD45RA+ cells. What was sequenced was naive CD8+ T cells from PBMCs. The receptors derive from a man younger than 35 in good health. Some clones in this sample may be carry-over from other donors' samples.

The V call is TRBV7-3, the J call TRBJ2-7, with 7 nucleotides matching TRBD1. CDR1 is SGHTA, CDR2 FQGTGA, per germline. J lost 2 bases, V lost 5 bases, and 6 bases had no gene match. This CDR3 region has 14 residues. Here the CDR3 reads CASSDGTDPYEQYF. CDR3 bases: TGTGCCAGCAGCGACGGGACAGACCCCTACGAGCAGTACTTC.

The chain recombines TRBV28 with TRBJ2-7; D may match TRBD1 or TRBD2 (5 bases each). Germline assignment: CDR1 MDHEN and CDR2 SYDVKM. The CDR3 loop spans 15 amino acids. V shed 2 bases and J shed 4 bases, with 15 bases lying between them. CDR3 protein: CASSLIRGRVYEQYF. The CDR3 nucleotides are TGTGCCAGCAGTTTAATCCGGGGACGGGTTTACGAGCAGTACTTC. Complete variable domain (other parts from reference TRBV28 and TRBJ2-7): DVKVTQSSRYLVKRTGEKVFLECVQDMDHENMFWYRQDPGLGLRLIYFSYDVKMKEKGDIPEGYSVSREKKERFSLILESASTNQTSMYLCASSLIRGRVYEQYFGPGTRLTVT.